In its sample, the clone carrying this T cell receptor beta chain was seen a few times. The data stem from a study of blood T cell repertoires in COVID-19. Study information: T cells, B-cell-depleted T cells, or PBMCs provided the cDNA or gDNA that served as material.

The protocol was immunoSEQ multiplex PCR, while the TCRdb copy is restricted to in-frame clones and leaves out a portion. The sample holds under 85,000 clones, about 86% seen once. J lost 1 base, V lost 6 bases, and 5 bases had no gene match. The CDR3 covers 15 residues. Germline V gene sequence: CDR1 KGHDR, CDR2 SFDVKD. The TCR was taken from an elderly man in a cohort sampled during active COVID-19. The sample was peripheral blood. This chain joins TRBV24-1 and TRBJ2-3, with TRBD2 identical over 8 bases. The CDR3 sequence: CATSLGGGGTDTQYF. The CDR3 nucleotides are TGTGCCACCAGTCTCGGGGGGGGAGGCACAGATACGCAGTATTTT.